Following are 21 T cell receptor beta chains from one sample sequenced in a study of brain T cells in children with intractable seizures. The table came from immunoSEQ multiplex PCR; TCRdb's copy has only in-frame clones and leaves some out. The sample records about 110,000 clones, roughly 94% being singletons. The starting material was peripheral blood, obtained at surgery. The source is a boy in the first two years of life with hemimegalencephaly and intractable seizures.

The rearrangement links TRBV7-2 to TRBJ2-7; perhaps TRBD2 as D (7 bases). Germline-derived CDR1 and CDR2 are SGHTA and FQGNSA. This CDR3 spans 15 amino acids. The V end was cut by 2 bases, the J end by 6 bases, with 17 bases between. Written as DNA, the CDR3 is TGTGCCAGCAGCTTATGGGGGGGGCCAAGAGTCGAGCAGTACTTC. Encoded protein: CASSLWGGPRVEQYF. Combining the CDR3 with reference TRBV7-2 and TRBJ2-7 gives the whole variable domain GAGVSQSPSNKVTEKGKDVELRCDPISGHTALYWYRQSLGQGLEFLIYFQGNSAPDKSGLPSDRFSAERTGGSVSTLTIQRTQQEDSAVYLCASSLWGGPRVEQYFGPGTRLTVT.

V usage is TRBV29-1 and J usage is TRBJ2-5; D may be TRBD1 or TRBD2 (5 bases each). V lost 2 bases and J 0 bases, leaving 7 bases between the germline ends. This CDR3 region has 13 residues. Germline V gene lookup returns CDR1 SQVTM and CDR2 ANQGSEA. CDR3 residues: CSVEWGNQETQYF. The CDR3 DNA reads as TGCAGCGTTGAATGGGGGAACCAAGAGACCCAGTACTTC.

V and J are TRBV28 and TRBJ2-5, with D possibly matching TRBD2 (6 bases). The CDR3 runs to 13 residues. Trimming left V 3 bases short and J 3 bases short, with 8 bases between. Germline CDR1 is MDHEN and CDR2 is SYDVKM. The CDR3 here is CASSFPGEETQYF. CDR3 DNA sequence: TGTGCCAGCAGTTTTCCGGGAGAAGAGACCCAGTACTTC.

This rearrangement joins TRBV19 to TRBJ2-7; 9 nucleotides line up with TRBD1. Germline V gene lookup returns CDR1 LNHDA and CDR2 SQIVND (reference sequence). This CDR3 region has 13 residues. With 7 bases clipped from V and 3 bases from J, the junction kept 4 bases outside the gene matches. This CDR3 is CASTLGQGYEQYF. CDR3 DNA sequence: TGTGCCAGTACCCTGGGACAGGGCTACGAGCAGTACTTC. Looking up the rest from reference TRBV19 and TRBJ2-7 gives the full variable domain: DGGITQSPKYLFRKEGQNVTLSCEQNLNHDAMYWYRQDPGQGLRLIYYSQIVNDFQKGDIAEGYSVSREKKESFPLTVTSAQKNPTAFYLCASTLGQGYEQYFGPGTRLTVT.

The CDR3 is CASRKHPTNEKLFF. The CDR3 DNA is TGCGCCAGCAGGAAACACCCAACTAATGAAAAACTGTTTTTT. V usage is TRBV5-1 and J usage is TRBJ1-4, with no clear D. From germline, CDR1 is SGHRS and CDR2 YFSETQ. Trimming removed 5 bases at V and 0 bases at J, with 8 bases between. The CDR3 is 14 amino acids.

The rearrangement uses TRBV19 and TRBJ2-7; 8 nucleotides match TRBD2. The CDR3 extends over 12 amino acids. With V trimmed by 3 bases and J by 10 bases, 5 bases remained unmatched. CDR1 and CDR2 (germline): LNHDA, SQIVND (reference sequence). The CDR3 region has the DNA TGTGCCAGTAGTATGGTCGGGAGGGTCCAGTACTTC. Translation: CASSMVGRVQYF.

The J gene is TRBJ1-2, the V gene TRBV28; tentatively, D is TRBD1 (6 bases). V was trimmed by 3 bases and J by 8 bases, leaving 16 bases between them. CDR1 is MDHEN and CDR2 is SYDVKM in the germline V gene. This CDR3 has 14 amino acids. DNA of the CDR3: TGTGCCAGCAGTTTCATCAGGGGCTCTTGGGGCTACACCTTC. Translating gives CASSFIRGSWGYTF.

The V gene is TRBV28, the J gene TRBJ2-7; D gene unclear. The CDR3 sequence is 11 residues long. Trimming pared 7 bases from V and 4 bases from J, leaving 8 bases between. From germline, CDR1 is MDHEN and CDR2 SYDVKM. The CDR3 coding sequence is TGTGCCAGCATGGCGTTGTACGAGCAGTACTTC. Its protein is CASMALYEQYF.

This chain joins TRBV28 and TRBJ2-1, with D perhaps matching TRBD1 or TRBD2 (5 bases each). Trimming took 5 bases from V and 0 from J, leaving 17 bases between them. This CDR3 has 17 residues. Germline V lookup: CDR1 MDHEN, CDR2 SYDVKM. The DNA of the CDR3 is TGTGCCAGCAGTGGGTCAACGGGGCATAGCTCCTACAATGAGCAGTTCTTC. It translates to CASSGSTGHSSYNEQFF.

The chain links TRBV7-3 to TRBJ2-1, with D maybe TRBD1 (8 bases). V lost 5 bases and J lost 10, with 24 bases in between. The CDR3 runs 16 residues. Germline lookup yields CDR1 SGHTA and CDR2 FQGTGA. For the CDR3, the DNA is TGTGCCAGCAGCCCTTCCGTTGGTGGGAGGGACAGGGAGCAGTTCTTC. As protein: CASSPSVGGRDREQFF.

The chain has TRBV4-1 and TRBJ2-5; 9 bases fit TRBD1. Germline loops: CDR1 MGHRA, CDR2 YSYEKL. V gave up 3 bases and J gave up 8 bases; unmatched junction bases: 13. The CDR3 spans 16 residues. CDR3 DNA sequence: TGCGCCAGCAGCCATATCCCGGGACAGGGAATTATAACCCAGTACTTC. Its protein is CASSHIPGQGIITQYF.

This rearrangement joins TRBV5-4 to TRBJ2-7, with D possibly TRBD2 on 7 matching bases. V was pared by 3 bases and J by 4 bases, with 14 bases between. The length of the CDR3 is 14 residues. Looked up from germline, CDR1 is SGHNT and CDR2 is YYREEE (reference sequence). The CDR3 sequence: CASSSYKGGYEQYF. As DNA, the CDR3 is TGTGCCAGCAGCTCATACAAGGGGGGGTACGAGCAGTACTTC.

This clone was recorded only once. The chain recombines TRBV19 with TRBJ1-5; D perhaps matches TRBD1 (5 bases). Trimming removed 5 bases from V and 7 bases from J, with 15 bases in between. Germline V gene sequence: CDR1 LNHDA, CDR2 SQIVND (reference sequence). The CDR3 sequence is 14 residues long. CDR3 DNA sequence: TGTGCCAGTAGTCGGGACGGGGCTCACCAGCCCCAGCATTTT. This gives the protein CASSRDGAHQPQHF.

V gene TRBV20-1 combines with J gene TRBJ1-4; the D is unclear. Germline assignment: CDR1 DFQATT and CDR2 SNEGSKA (reference sequence). V lost 3 bases, J lost 0 bases, and 5 bases lay in between. The CDR3 is made up of 13 amino acids. The CDR3 reads CSASLATNEKLFF. The DNA of the CDR3 is TGCAGTGCTAGTCTTGCAACTAATGAAAAACTGTTTTTT.

The chain joins TRBV10-2 to TRBJ1-5; D is possibly TRBD1 (5 bases). V lost 4 bases and J 2 bases, leaving 15 bases between the germline ends. CDR1 and CDR2 from the germline V gene are WSHSY and SAAADI. There are 16 residues in the CDR3. The CDR3 bases are TGCGCCAGCAGTGTCGTGCGGGGCGGGGGCAATCAGCCCCAGCATTTT. It codes for CASSVVRGGGNQPQHF.

V is TRBV18 and J is TRBJ1-6; perhaps TRBD1 as D (5 bases). Germline V gives CDR1 KGHSH, CDR2 LQKENI. V was shortened by 3 bases and J by 10 bases, with 16 bases between the two germline ends. The CDR3 spans 15 residues. The DNA for the CDR3 is TGTGCCAGCTCACCTACGGGAGGGAACAGGTCACCCCTCCACTTT. Its translation: CASSPTGGNRSPLHF. The full variable domain, in which reference TRBV18 and TRBJ1-6 provide the parts outside the CDR3, is NAGVMQNPRHLVRRRGQEARLRCSPMKGHSHVYWYRQLPEEGLKFMVYLQKENIIDESGMPKERFSAEFPKEGPSILRIQQVVRGDSAAYFCASSPTGGNRSPLHFGNGTRLTVT.

The chain links TRBV13 to TRBJ2-1; TRBD2 matches at 9 bases. The ends lost 2 bases at V and 4 bases at J; junction bases unmatched: 9. Germline V gene data show CDR1 as PRHDT and CDR2 as FYEKMQ (reference sequence). The CDR3 has 17 amino acids. The CDR3 DNA reads as TGTGCCAGCAGCTTAAGAGGTAGCGGGAGCTGGTACAATGAGCAGTTCTTC. It encodes CASSLRGSGSWYNEQFF.

This chain links TRBV5-4 with TRBJ2-2; 15 bases align to TRBD2. The V gene's germline CDR1 is SGHNT and CDR2 YYREEE (reference sequence). The CDR3 sequence is 16 residues long. The V and J ends lost 3 bases and 4 bases, in that order; junction bases with no gene match: 1. CDR3 in amino acids: CASSWTSGRGTGELFF. For the CDR3, the DNA is TGTGCCAGCAGCTGGACTAGCGGGAGGGGCACCGGGGAGCTGTTTTTT.

This clone was detected a few times. This chain uses TRBV19 with TRBJ1-5; D call uncertain. V was clipped by 2 bases and J by 1 base, with 0 bases between them. CDR1 and CDR2 from the germline V gene are LNHDA and SQIVND (reference sequence). The CDR3 length is 12 residues. The CDR3 loop is CASSISNQPQHF. In DNA form, the CDR3 reads TGTGCCAGTAGTATAAGCAATCAGCCCCAGCATTTT.

This chain links TRBV5-1 with TRBJ2-3; 7 bases are a match to TRBD2. CDR3 size: 15 residues. Germline loops: CDR1 SGHRS, CDR2 YFSETQ. The J segment lost 2 bases and the V segment lost 5 bases, leaving 8 bases of the junction unmatched. The CDR3 loop reads CASRRHSGNTDTQYF. The CDR3 DNA reads TGCGCCAGCAGGCGTCACAGCGGGAACACAGATACGCAGTATTTT.

The J gene is TRBJ2-2, the V gene TRBV19; 14 bases match TRBD2. In germline, CDR1 is LNHDA, CDR2 SQIVND (reference sequence). The CDR3 loop spans 18 amino acids. V lost 1 base and J lost 1; bases outside the gene matches: 2. The CDR3 loop reads CASSIVGLAGGNTGELFF. The CDR3 nucleotides read TGTGCCAGTAGTATAGTTGGACTAGCGGGAGGGAACACCGGGGAGCTGTTTTTT.